What follows are 22 T cell receptor beta chains derived from one specimen sequenced in a study of Graves' ophthalmopathy and Graves' hyperthyroidism. Amplifying from RNA transcripts, the study obtained TCR beta CDR3 regions. Investigators did first-round RT-PCR with HTBI primers, then second-round multiplex PCR. TCRdb re-derived calls from the multiplex PCR reads in MiXCR, one entry per CDR3 protein. The repertoire holds roughly 1.1 million distinct CDR3 sequences, with about 40% as singletons. The sample taken for sequencing was peripheral blood or thyroid tissue (not recorded which). Receptor source: an adult man with Graves' hyperthyroidism.

A few counts support this clonotype. V is TRBV12-3 or TRBV12-4 and J is TRBJ2-7; D perhaps matches TRBD1 (5 bases). The CDR3 contains 14 residues. The V end was cut by 3 bases, the J end by 3 bases, with 12 bases between. The DNA of the CDR3 is TGTGCCAGCAGTTTCCGGCAGGGCTTCTACGAGCAGTACTTC. It is translated as CASSFRQGFYEQYF.

This sequence joins TRBV7-2 and TRBJ1-2; 7 bases agree with TRBD1. The junction had 4 bases not matched to a gene; V was cut back by 1 base and J by 8 bases. Germline values: CDR1 SGHTA, CDR2 FQGNSA. The CDR3 spans 13 residues. The DNA for the CDR3 is TGTGCCAGCAGCTTAGAGGGGGCGCTGGGCTACACCTTC. This sequence encodes CASSLEGALGYTF.

This clonotype was detected many times. The chain is built from TRBV15 and TRBJ2-2; D is unclear. V was clipped by 0 bases and J by 5 bases, with 16 bases between them. The CDR3 extends over 17 amino acids. Germline values: CDR1 LNHNV, CDR2 YYDKDF (reference sequence). The DNA of the CDR3 is TGTGCCACCAGCAGAGATCCGCGAGGAATGGGGACCGGGGAGCTGTTTTTT. Residues: CATSRDPRGMGTGELFF.

CDR3 sequence reads: CAIRGLAGTYEQYF. In DNA, the CDR3 is TGTGCCATCAGAGGACTAGCGGGGACCTACGAGCAGTACTTC. The gene calls are TRBV10-3 and TRBJ2-7; 12 nucleotides align to TRBD2. Germline CDR1 reads ENHRY; CDR2 reads SYGVKD. The CDR3 totals 14 residues. V lost 6 bases, J lost 2 bases, and 2 bases stayed unmatched.

The rearrangement joins TRBV2 to TRBJ2-3; D remains unclear. The CDR3 runs 14 residues. Germline CDR1 SNHLY, CDR2 FYNNEI. Trimming cost V 4 bases and J 0 bases, with 8 bases left between them. The CDR3 is CASSVLQSTDTQYF. As DNA, the CDR3 is TGTGCCAGCAGTGTGCTTCAAAGCACAGATACGCAGTATTTT.

This clonotype has only a few counts. The chain employs TRBV6-6 and TRBJ2-2; D ambiguous. Trimming pared 6 bases from V and 1 base from J, leaving 12 bases between. CDR1 MNHNY and CDR2 SVGAGI come from the germline V gene (reference sequence). CDR3 length: 15 residues. The DNA for the CDR3 is TGTGCCAGCAGGGTCACGAGTTTGAACACCGGGGAGCTGTTTTTT. Its translation: CASRVTSLNTGELFF.

V gene TRBV2 combines with J gene TRBJ1-1; D uncertain. There are 15 residues in the CDR3. Per germline, CDR1 SNHLY and CDR2 FYNNEI. V lost 7 bases, J lost 0 bases, and 15 bases lay in between. The CDR3 here is CASNLDAVMNTEAFF. CDR3 sequence (DNA): TGTGCCAGCAACCTGGACGCAGTTATGAACACTGAAGCTTTCTTT.

The chain's CDR3 is CSANLWNTYGYTF. For the CDR3, the DNA is TGCAGTGCTAACTTATGGAACACCTATGGCTACACCTTC. V usage is TRBV20-1 and J usage is TRBJ1-2; no reliable D call. Per the germline V gene, CDR1 is DFQATT and CDR2 is SNEGSKA (reference sequence). Trimming took 4 bases from V and 4 from J, leaving 13 bases between them. The CDR3 runs to 13 residues.

This clonotype has a single count. This chain links TRBV6-6 with TRBJ2-7, with no clear D. The CDR3 is 18 residues long. Trimming removed 4 bases at V and 1 base at J, with 23 bases between. Germline V gene sequence: CDR1 MNHNY, CDR2 SVGAGI (reference sequence). CDR3 coding DNA: TGTGCCAGCAGTTGCTCGTTGGCAGAGGAAGGTGGATCCTACGAGCAGTACTTC. Amino acids: CASSCSLAEEGGSYEQYF.

The chain combines TRBV11-2 with TRBJ1-2; the match to TRBD1 covers 8 bases. The CDR3 runs to 16 residues. After removal of 0 bases from V and 6 bases from J, the junction contained 9 bases not matched to a gene. Looked up from germline, CDR1 is SGHAT and CDR2 is FQNNGV. The CDR3 DNA sequence: TGTGCCAGCAGCTTAGAGGCGGGGACAGGTCTAAATGGCTACACCTTC. Translation: CASSLEAGTGLNGYTF.

This clonotype has at least ten counts. The chain links TRBV10-3 to TRBJ1-1; D is perhaps TRBD1 (6 bases). Per germline, CDR1 ENHRY and CDR2 SYGVKD. The length of the CDR3 is 16 residues. V was pared by 4 bases and J by 5 bases, with 20 bases between. The CDR3 sequence: CAISGTPGHVRTEAFF. The CDR3 DNA sequence: TGTGCCATCAGTGGAACGCCGGGACATGTCCGAACTGAAGCTTTCTTT.

This clonotype was counted only a few times. The chain recombines TRBV29-1 with TRBJ1-1; D possibly corresponds to TRBD1 (5 bases). Trimming pared 4 bases from V and 3 bases from J, leaving 12 bases between. CDR3 length equals 13 residues. CDR1 is SQVTM, CDR2 ANQGSEA, per germline. The CDR3 loop is CSVVWGADTEAFF. The CDR3, as DNA: TGCAGCGTTGTGTGGGGCGCGGACACTGAAGCTTTCTTT.

There are many counts of this clonotype. This chain connects TRBV7-9 to TRBJ2-7; D not certain. The CDR3 contains 13 residues. Germline V gene lookup returns CDR1 SEHNR and CDR2 FQNEAQ (reference sequence). Trimming removed 1 base at V and 4 bases at J, with 8 bases between. CDR3 coding DNA: TGTGCCAGCAGCTTAGAACCGTGGTACGAGCAGTACTTC. As protein: CASSLEPWYEQYF.

J is TRBJ2-1 and V is TRBV15; 11 positions match TRBD2. With V trimmed by 3 bases and J by 5 bases, 3 bases remained unmatched. This CDR3 contains 15 residues. CDR1 LNHNV and CDR2 YYDKDF come from the germline V gene (reference sequence). The CDR3: CATSSSGGADNEQFF. CDR3 in DNA: TGTGCCACCAGCAGTAGCGGGGGGGCAGACAATGAGCAGTTCTTC.

This clonotype was recorded at least ten times. The chain is built from TRBV7-2 and TRBJ1-1; TRBD1 aligns across 9 bases. The CDR3 length is 13 residues. Germline CDR1 and CDR2: SGHTA and FQGNSA. J gave up 5 bases and V 4 bases, and 2 bases lay outside the gene matches. DNA of the CDR3: TGTGCCAGCAGCTGGGGGACAGGGACTGAAGCTTTCTTT. Its translation: CASSWGTGTEAFF.

The chain has TRBV12-3 or TRBV12-4 and TRBJ2-7, with D possibly TRBD1 on 6 matching bases. The CDR3 totals 14 residues. Trimming took 5 bases from V and 0 from J, leaving 11 bases between them. CDR3 nucleotide sequence: TGTGCCAGCAGTCCTAGGGGGTACTCCTACGAGCAGTACTTC. Its translation is CASSPRGYSYEQYF.

This clonotype was recorded at least ten times. The chain is built from TRBV10-1 and TRBJ1-2, with 9 bases lining up with TRBD1. The CDR3 spans 16 residues. The V and J ends lost 0 bases and 4 bases, in that order; junction bases with no gene match: 6. Germline CDR1 is WNHNN and CDR2 is SYGVQD (reference sequence). As DNA, the CDR3 is TGCGCCAGCAGTGAGTCGAAGGGACAGGGATTCTATGGCTACACCTTC. Its protein product is CASSESKGQGFYGYTF.

A remark on this clonotype: This clone may be a read error of a much larger clone one base away. The chain has TRBV9 and TRBJ2-5, with 8 bases lining up with TRBD2. The CDR3 has 14 residues. Germline V gives CDR1 SGDLS, CDR2 YYNGEE. This CDR3 is CTSSLGLALETQYF. CDR3 nucleotides: TGTACCAGCAGCTTAGGACTAGCCCTTGAGACCCAGTACTTC.

Of note for this clonotype: A read error may be the cause here, since a much bigger clone is one base away. The V and J genes are TRBV2 and TRBJ1-4; 11 bases map to TRBD1. CDR1 and CDR2 (germline): SNHLY, FYNNEI. Trimming took 4 bases from V and 5 from J; bases not matched to a gene: 6. This CDR3 contains 16 residues. As DNA, the CDR3 is TGTGCCAGCAGTGGGACAGGGGGCGGTAGAAATGAAAAACTGTTTTTT. Translated: CASSGTGGGRNEKLFF.

This clonotype has more than one count but fewer than ten. This chain links TRBV6-5 with TRBJ1-5; TRBD1 agrees at 7 bases. Per the germline V gene, CDR1 is MNHEY and CDR2 is SVGAGI. The V and J ends lost 5 bases and 2 bases, in that order; junction bases with no gene match: 9. The CDR3 covers 16 residues. The CDR3 bases are TGTGCCAGCAGTCCTAGACCCAGGGGGGGCAATCAGCCCCAGCATTTT. It translates to CASSPRPRGGNQPQHF.

In DNA, the CDR3 is TGTGCCACCAGCAGAGATCTGGGGGATACGCAGTATTTT. Protein: CATSRDLGDTQYF. The chain has TRBV15 and TRBJ2-3, with D unresolved. This CDR3 is built from 13 residues. Germline V gives CDR1 LNHNV, CDR2 YYDKDF (reference sequence). Deletions cut 0 bases from V and 6 bases from J, with 7 bases between.

Here the CDR3 DNA reads TGTGCCTGGAGTGGGACAGCGCGTAGCAATCAGCCCCAGCATTTT. Encoded protein: CAWSGTARSNQPQHF. This chain links TRBV30 with TRBJ1-5, with D tentatively TRBD1 (6 bases). Germline-derived CDR1 and CDR2 are GTSNPN and SVGIG (reference sequence). The CDR3 spans 15 residues. Trimming removed 1 base at V and 0 bases at J, with 10 bases between.